The T cell receptor beta chain described here comes from a study of response to subunit inactivated influenza vaccine (dated by TCRdb to 2017 to 2018). Concerning the study at large: The study used deep quantitative T cell receptor repertoire profiling to track responses to a trivalent subunit inactivated influenza vaccine.

Study-level results and caveats: The authors suggested that each seasonal influenza vaccination may recruit only a limited number of new T cells.

CDR1 is given as KGHSH and CDR2 as LQKENI, both from the germline V gene. The CDR3 measures 13 amino acids from cysteine to phenylalanine. The only DNA kept is the CDR3, 39 bases in frame from the first base. The junction carries 6 bases between V and J, which are trimmed by 2 bases and 4 bases respectively. The library was obtained by RT-PCR. Sequencing instrument: Illumina HiSeq 2500. Through fastp at Q25 and MiXCR, TCRdb rebuilt clones from the public reads, retaining in-frame beta chains. Merged by CDR3 protein, the rows form single entries marked with the most common genes and DNA. Recorded for this sample are hundreds of thousands of distinct CDR3 sequences; 10% to 15% of them occurred a single time. Around 13% of the sample comes from the top ten. In light of the paper, this sample's time point label describes: around 42 days after influenza vaccine administration. Notes on this clonotype: No cognate antigen has been identified for it. Base qualities were left out, and no much larger clone turns up one base away.

The source of this sequence is a man aged 50 to 60 who received an inactivated influenza vaccine. Donor details come from another sample of the same person, matched by shared clones. Sequenced here: PBMCs from blood, sampled more than 35 days after vaccination. The rearranged chain carries TRBV18 and TRBJ1-5; no confident D gene assignment can be made. The nucleotide sequence is given as TGTGCCAGCTCACCAACCCAGAATCAGCCCCAGCATTTT. Its amino acids are CASSPTQNQPQHF.